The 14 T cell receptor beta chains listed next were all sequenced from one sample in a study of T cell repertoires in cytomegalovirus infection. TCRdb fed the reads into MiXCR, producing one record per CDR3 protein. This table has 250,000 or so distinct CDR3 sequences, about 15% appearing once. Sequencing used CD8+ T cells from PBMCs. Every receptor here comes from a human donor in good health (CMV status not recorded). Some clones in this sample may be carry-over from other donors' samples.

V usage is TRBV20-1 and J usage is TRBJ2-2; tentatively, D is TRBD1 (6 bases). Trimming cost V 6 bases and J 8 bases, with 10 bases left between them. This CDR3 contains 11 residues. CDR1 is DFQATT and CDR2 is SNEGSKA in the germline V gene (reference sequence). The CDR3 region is CSAHDRGELFF. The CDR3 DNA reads TGCAGTGCCCACGACAGGGGGGAGCTGTTTTTT.

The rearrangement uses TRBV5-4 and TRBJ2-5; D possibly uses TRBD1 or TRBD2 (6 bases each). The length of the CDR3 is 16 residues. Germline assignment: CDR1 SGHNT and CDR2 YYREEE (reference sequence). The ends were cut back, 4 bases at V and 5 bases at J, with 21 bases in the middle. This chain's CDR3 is CASSGIGGLSEETQYF. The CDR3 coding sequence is TGTGCCAGCAGCGGGATAGGGGGACTGTCGGAGGAGACCCAGTACTTC.

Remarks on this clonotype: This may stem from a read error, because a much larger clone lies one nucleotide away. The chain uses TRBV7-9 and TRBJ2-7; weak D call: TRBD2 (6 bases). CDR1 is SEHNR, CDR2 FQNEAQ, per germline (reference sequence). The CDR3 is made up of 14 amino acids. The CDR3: CASSTGLNFYEQCF. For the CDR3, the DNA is TGTGCCAGCAGCACGGGACTGAATTTCTACGAGCAGTGCTTC.

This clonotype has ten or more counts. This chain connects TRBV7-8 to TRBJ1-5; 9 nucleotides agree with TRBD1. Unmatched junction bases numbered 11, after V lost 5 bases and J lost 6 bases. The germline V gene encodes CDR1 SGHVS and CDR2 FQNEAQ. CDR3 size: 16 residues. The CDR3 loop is CASSGETTGGFQPQHF. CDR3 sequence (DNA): TGTGCCAGCAGCGGAGAAACGACAGGGGGTTTTCAGCCCCAGCATTTT.

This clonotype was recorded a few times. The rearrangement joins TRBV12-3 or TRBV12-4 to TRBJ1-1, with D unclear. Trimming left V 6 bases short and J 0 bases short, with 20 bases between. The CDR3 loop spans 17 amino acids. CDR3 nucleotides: TGTGCCAGCAGATATTTTGTAGACCGATCGATGAACACTGAAGCTTTCTTT. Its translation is CASRYFVDRSMNTEAFF.

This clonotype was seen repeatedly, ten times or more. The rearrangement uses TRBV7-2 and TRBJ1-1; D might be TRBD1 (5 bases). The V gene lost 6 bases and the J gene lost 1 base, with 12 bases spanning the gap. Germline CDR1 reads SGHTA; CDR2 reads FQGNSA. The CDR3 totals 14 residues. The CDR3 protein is CASSPAGGNTEAFF. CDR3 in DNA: TGTGCCAGCAGTCCGGCGGGGGGGAACACTGAAGCTTTCTTT.

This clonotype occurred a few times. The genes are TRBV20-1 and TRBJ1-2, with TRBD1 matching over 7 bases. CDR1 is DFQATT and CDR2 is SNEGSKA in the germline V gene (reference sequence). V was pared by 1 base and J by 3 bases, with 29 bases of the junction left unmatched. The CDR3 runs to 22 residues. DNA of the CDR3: TGCAGTGCTAGAGTTTCAGATTGGAACCGCGGGACAGCACCCACTGGGGACTATGGCTACACCTTC. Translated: CSARVSDWNRGTAPTGDYGYTF.

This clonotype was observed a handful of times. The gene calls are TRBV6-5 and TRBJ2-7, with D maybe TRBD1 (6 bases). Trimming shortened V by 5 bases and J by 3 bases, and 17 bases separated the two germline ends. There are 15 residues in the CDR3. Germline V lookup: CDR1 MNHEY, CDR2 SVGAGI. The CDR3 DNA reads TGTGCCAGCAGTGGAACAGGGTTTAGACTCTACGAGCAGTACTTC. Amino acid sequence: CASSGTGFRLYEQYF.

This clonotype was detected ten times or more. CDR3 amino acids: CATSETRDRGPPKQETQYF. The CDR3 coding sequence is TGTGCCACCAGTGAGACCCGGGACAGGGGACCCCCCAAACAAGAGACCCAGTACTTC. The chain links TRBV24-1 to TRBJ2-5, with 10 bases identical to TRBD1. Looked up from germline, CDR1 is KGHDR and CDR2 is SFDVKD. The CDR3 loop spans 19 amino acids. J was trimmed by 2 bases and V by 4 bases; bases with no gene match: 15.

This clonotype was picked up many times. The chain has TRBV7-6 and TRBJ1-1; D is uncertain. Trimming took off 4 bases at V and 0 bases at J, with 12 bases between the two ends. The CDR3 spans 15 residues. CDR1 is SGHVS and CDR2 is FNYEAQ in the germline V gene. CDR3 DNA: TGTGCCAGCAGCTCTTTTACGGGGTTGAACACTGAAGCTTTCTTT. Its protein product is CASSSFTGLNTEAFF.

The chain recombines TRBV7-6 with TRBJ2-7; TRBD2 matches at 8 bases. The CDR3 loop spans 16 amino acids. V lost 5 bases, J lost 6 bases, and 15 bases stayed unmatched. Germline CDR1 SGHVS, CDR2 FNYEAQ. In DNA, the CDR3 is TGTGCCAGCAGCCGCGGGGGGAAGGTCTTCGCCACCGAGCAGTACTTC. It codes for CASSRGGKVFATEQYF. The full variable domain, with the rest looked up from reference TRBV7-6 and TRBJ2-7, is GAGVSQSPRYKVTKRGQDVALRCDPISGHVSLYWYRQALGQGPEFLTYFNYEAQQDKSGLPNDRFSAERPEGSISTLTIQRTEQRDSAMYRCASSRGGKVFATEQYFGPGTRLTVT.

The CDR3 DNA is TGTGCCAGCAGCTCGAACATGGAGACCCAGTACTTC. Protein: CASSSNMETQYF. The chain carries TRBV11-2 and TRBJ2-5, with no clear D. Trimming took off 4 bases at V and 5 bases at J, with 8 bases between the two ends. Germline values: CDR1 SGHAT, CDR2 FQNNGV. The CDR3 loop spans 12 amino acids.

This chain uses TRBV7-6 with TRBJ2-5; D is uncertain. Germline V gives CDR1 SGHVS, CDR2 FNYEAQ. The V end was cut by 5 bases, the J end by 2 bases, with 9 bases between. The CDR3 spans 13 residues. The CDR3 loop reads CASSGWSQETQYF. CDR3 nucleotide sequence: TGTGCCAGCAGCGGATGGAGTCAAGAGACCCAGTACTTC.

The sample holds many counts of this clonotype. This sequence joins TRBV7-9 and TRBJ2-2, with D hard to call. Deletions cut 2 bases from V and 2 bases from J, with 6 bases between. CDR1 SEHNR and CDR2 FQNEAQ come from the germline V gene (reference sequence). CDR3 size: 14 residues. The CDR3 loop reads CASSLNPNTGELFF. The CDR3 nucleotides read TGTGCCAGCAGCTTAAATCCAAACACCGGGGAGCTGTTTTTT.